Presented here are 21 T cell receptor beta chains from one specimen sequenced in a study of T cell repertoires in cytomegalovirus infection. Each CDR3 protein gets one entry after TCRdb re-called the reads with MiXCR. This sample yields approximately 1,000,000 distinct CDR3 sequences, of which under 40% are seen a single time; 13% belongs to the top ten. No antigen has been identified for these receptors. Sequenced material: cultured CD8+ T cells from PBMCs, taken from culture after CMV antigen stimulation. These receptors were collected from a human donor in good health (CMV status not recorded). Some clones in this sample may be carry-over from other donors' samples.

V usage is TRBV4-1 and J usage is TRBJ1-2; D unclear. Trimming removed 3 bases at V and 4 bases at J, with 21 bases between. CDR3 length: 17 residues. Per germline, CDR1 MGHRA and CDR2 YSYEKL. CDR3 sequence: CASSQGFGRESLYGYTF. The CDR3 DNA follows: TGCGCCAGCAGCCAGGGTTTTGGACGGGAATCTCTCTATGGCTACACCTTC.

The chain couples TRBV28 to TRBJ1-5; D possibly corresponds to TRBD1 (5 bases). Trimming removed 5 bases from V and 5 bases from J, with 13 bases in between. There are 14 residues in the CDR3. Looked up from germline, CDR1 is MDHEN and CDR2 is SYDVKM. CDR3 residues: CASSAWDYDQPQHF. In DNA form, the CDR3 reads TGTGCCAGCAGTGCCTGGGACTACGATCAGCCCCAGCATTTT.

J is TRBJ2-5 and V is TRBV15, with D perhaps being TRBD1 or TRBD2 (5 bases each). This CDR3 has 13 residues. Per germline, CDR1 LNHNV and CDR2 YYDKDF (reference sequence). V dropped 1 base and J dropped 4 bases, with 7 bases sitting between them. The CDR3 nucleotides read TGTGCCACCAGCAGAGTGGGGACAGAGACCCAGTACTTC. Its translation: CATSRVGTETQYF.

This chain joins TRBV24-1 and TRBJ2-1; TRBD1 or TRBD2 may be the D gene (5 bases each). The V end was cut by 3 bases, the J end by 2 bases, with 10 bases between. This CDR3 region has 15 residues. Per germline, CDR1 KGHDR and CDR2 SFDVKD. The CDR3 DNA reads as TGTGCCACCAGTGATATAGGGGACCCCTACAATGAGCAGTTCTTC. It encodes CATSDIGDPYNEQFF.

The chain is built from TRBV9 and TRBJ2-3; D is ambiguous. The V gene lost 1 base and the J gene lost 5 bases, with 8 bases spanning the gap. Germline CDR1 is SGDLS and CDR2 is YYNGEE. The CDR3 spans 13 residues. The CDR3 bases are TGTGCCAGCAGCGTATGGAGCGAAGATACGCAGTATTTT. Its protein is CASSVWSEDTQYF.

This clonotype has ten or more counts. The CDR3 DNA reads TGCGCCAGCAGCTACAGGACATTCTTTGGAAACACCATATATTTT. The encoded protein is CASSYRTFFGNTIYF. The J gene is TRBJ1-3, the V gene TRBV4-1; TRBD1 might be the D (5 bases). This CDR3 region has 15 residues. Germline V gene lookup returns CDR1 MGHRA and CDR2 YSYEKL. V was trimmed by 5 bases and J by 3 bases, leaving 14 bases between them.

The rearrangement links TRBV28 to TRBJ1-3; the D gene is possibly TRBD1 (6 bases). The V gene lost 5 bases and the J gene lost 4 bases, with 21 bases spanning the gap. The CDR3 is made up of 17 amino acids. Germline V gives CDR1 MDHEN, CDR2 SYDVKM. In DNA, the CDR3 is TGTGCCAGCAGTCCCCAGGGACATATCGTAGCCGGAAACACCATATATTTT. This translates into CASSPQGHIVAGNTIYF.

The chain has TRBV28 and TRBJ2-1; D gene uncertain. V was shortened by 2 bases and J by 3 bases, with 11 bases between the two germline ends. The length of the CDR3 is 15 residues. Germline-derived CDR1 and CDR2 are MDHEN and SYDVKM. The CDR3 spells CASSLPPWGYNEQFF. The CDR3 region has the DNA TGTGCCAGCAGTTTACCCCCCTGGGGCTACAATGAGCAGTTCTTC.

The genes are TRBV12-3 or TRBV12-4 and TRBJ2-7; perhaps TRBD1 as D (5 bases). The ends were cut back, 9 bases at V and 6 bases at J, with 15 bases in the middle. This CDR3 contains 12 residues. CDR3 amino acids: CASRRTGSEQYF. As DNA, the CDR3 is TGTGCCAGTAGGCGAACAGGATCCGAGCAGTACTTC.

The chain joins TRBV5-4 to TRBJ2-1; tentatively, D is TRBD1 (5 bases). V was pared by 1 base and J by 3 bases, with 8 bases between. CDR1 and CDR2 (germline): SGHNT, YYREEE (reference sequence). CDR3 length equals 14 residues. This chain's CDR3 is CASSLKQDYNEQFF. DNA of the CDR3: TGTGCCAGCAGCTTGAAACAGGACTACAATGAGCAGTTCTTC. Looking up the rest from reference TRBV5-4 and TRBJ2-1 gives the full variable domain: ETGVTQSPTHLIKTRGQQVTLRCSSQSGHNTVSWYQQALGQGPQFIFQYYREEENGRGNFPPRFSGLQFPNYSSELNVNALELDDSALYLCASSLKQDYNEQFFGPGTRLTVL.

The chain is built from TRBV11-2 and TRBJ2-7, with D uncertain. Germline CDR1 and CDR2: SGHAT and FQNNGV. The CDR3 extends over 15 amino acids. The germline V and J ends were trimmed by 3 bases and 3 bases, with 15 bases remaining between them. The chain's CDR3 is CASSFRDSLLYEQYV. In DNA form, the CDR3 reads TGTGCCAGCAGCTTTAGAGACTCTCTTCTCTACGAGCAGTACGTC.

This clonotype was detected ten times or more. The chain employs TRBV6-5 and TRBJ2-7, with D perhaps TRBD1 or TRBD2 (5 bases each). CDR1 is MNHEY, CDR2 SVGAGI, per germline. Trimming removed 4 bases at V and 1 base at J, with 11 bases between. CDR3 size: 14 residues. This CDR3 is CASSLGRGSYEQYF. The CDR3 DNA follows: TGTGCCAGCAGTTTGGGACGCGGATCCTACGAGCAGTACTTC.

The chain joins TRBV7-6 to TRBJ1-5; no clear D gene. Trimming removed 6 bases from V and 3 bases from J, with 9 bases in between. This CDR3 has 13 residues. CDR1 and CDR2 (germline): SGHVS, FNYEAQ. CDR3 sequence: CASSTGVNQPQHF. The CDR3 DNA sequence: TGTGCCAGCAGTACCGGGGTCAATCAGCCCCAGCATTTT.

This clonotype was counted at least ten times. This chain links TRBV12-3 or TRBV12-4 with TRBJ2-5, with 7 bases fitting TRBD1. V trimming: 8 bases; J trimming: 2 bases; junction bases outside the gene matches: 5. The CDR3 length is 13 residues. The CDR3 DNA reads as TGTGCCAGCCGACAGGGTGGGCAAGAGACCCAGTACTTC. Residues: CASRQGGQETQYF.

This clonotype was picked up many times. The chain is built from TRBV7-2 and TRBJ2-2, with 8 positions matching TRBD2. Germline CDR1 and CDR2: SGHTA and FQGNSA. The CDR3 loop spans 13 amino acids. The trim removed 6 bases at V and 6 bases at J, leaving 3 bases unmatched. The CDR3 region has the DNA TGTGCCAGCAGATCGACTAGCGCCGGGGAGCTGTTTTTT. Residues: CASRSTSAGELFF.

This clonotype showed up just a few times. The rearrangement joins TRBV19 to TRBJ2-7; D is uncertain. Trimming shortened V by 3 bases and J by 0 bases, and 12 bases separated the two germline ends. CDR1 and CDR2 from the germline V gene are LNHDA and SQIVND (reference sequence). The CDR3 is 15 residues long. The CDR3 here is CASSISDGRSYEQYF. As DNA, the CDR3 is TGTGCCAGTAGTATCTCGGACGGTCGCTCCTACGAGCAGTACTTC.

V gene TRBV5-1 combines with J gene TRBJ1-1; D gene uncertain. The V end lost 4 bases, the J end lost 0 bases, and 22 bases lay between the germline ends. Germline lookup yields CDR1 SGHRS and CDR2 YFSETQ. The length of the CDR3 is 18 residues. Here the CDR3 DNA reads TGCGCCAGCAGCGAGGAAGTCGGTGGCAGTTACATGAACACTGAAGCTTTCTTT. Its translation is CASSEEVGGSYMNTEAFF.

The chain couples TRBV6-5 to TRBJ1-2; D gene ambiguous. The CDR3 extends over 12 amino acids. Germline CDR1 MNHEY, CDR2 SVGAGI. Trimming cost V 10 bases and J 8 bases, with 17 bases left between them. CDR3 sequence (DNA): TGTGCCACCTGGCATAGACACGGAGGCTACACCTTC. This sequence encodes CATWHRHGGYTF.

This clonotype was seen ten or more times. The chain couples TRBV12-3 or TRBV12-4 to TRBJ2-1; D perhaps matches TRBD2 (6 bases). V shed 3 bases and J shed 3 bases, with 15 bases lying between them. CDR3 length: 16 residues. CDR3 loop: CASSFMRDFRYNEQFF. The CDR3 DNA is TGTGCCAGCAGTTTCATGAGGGACTTCCGCTACAATGAGCAGTTCTTC.

Concerning this clonotype: At one of its ends the junction is not consistent with the germline gene, which may arise from a read error. V gene TRBV11-1 combines with J gene TRBJ2-3; D is perhaps TRBD1 (5 bases). This CDR3 has 15 amino acids. The V gene's germline CDR1 is SGHAT and CDR2 FQDESV (reference sequence). DNA for the CDR3: TGTGCCGGCAGCTTAGAAGGGGCTAGCACAGATACGCAGTATTTT. This translates into CAGSLEGASTDTQYF.

The rearrangement joins TRBV7-8 to TRBJ2-2, with 8 bases fitting TRBD1. CDR3 length: 17 residues. In germline, CDR1 is SGHVS, CDR2 FQNEAQ. Trimming removed 5 bases from V and 3 bases from J; junction bases left unmatched: 11. CDR3 nucleotides: TGTGCCAGCAGCCCACTACCTTACAGGGGGGACACCGGGGAGCTGTTTTTT. It codes for CASSPLPYRGDTGELFF.